Sequencing of this T cell receptor (beta chain) was carried out in a study of shared clonotypes between healthy human individuals. With 5 bases removed from V and 1 base from J, the gap between germline ends came to 7 bases. Germline V gene lookup returns CDR1 SGHAT and CDR2 FQNNGV. This CDR3 region has 13 residues. Per sorted-subset replicate PCR, input was around 200 ng DNA, representing roughly 28,000 T cell genomes. The method was immunoSEQ multiplex PCR; TCRdb's version includes in-frame clones alone and lacks a portion of them. The sample consists of 650,000 to 700,000 clones, 80% to 95% of them appearing once.

J is TRBJ2-3 and V is TRBV11-2, with D unresolved. This receptor was taken from a man younger than 30 in good health. Some clones in this sample may be carry-over from other donors' samples. Material for sequencing was memory CD8+ T cells from PBMCs. The subset was: CD45RO+ cells pooled with CCR7-negative TemRA cells. CDR3 bases: TGTGCCAGCAGCCCGAGTGGCACAGATACGCAGTATTTT. Its translation: CASSPSGTDTQYF.